This T cell receptor beta chain was obtained from a study of shared clonotypes between healthy human individuals. Every subset's genomic DNA went evenly onto several immunoSEQ plates. TCRdb's table, derived via immunoSEQ multiplex PCR, lists solely in-frame clones and lacks some. The sample carries some 1,400,000 clones, more than 95% recorded once. The donors were adults (healthy and HIV-negative) with no recent acute infections or vaccinations. In regard to this clone: What it recognizes is unknown.

General observations from the study: Investigators collected only blood, and repertoires in tissues likely differ. Read depth was anticipated to influence clonotype sharing among donors.

The CDR3 is 15 residues long. V lost 2 bases, J lost 1 base, and 11 bases lay in between. Germline V gene lookup returns CDR1 SEHNR and CDR2 FQNEAQ (reference sequence). J is TRBJ1-2 and V is TRBV7-9, with D maybe TRBD1 (5 bases). The TCR sequence derives from a man under 40 in good health. Sequenced material: naive CD4+ T cells sorted from blood. Subset noted: CD45RA+ positively selected. The CDR3: CASSLLQGSNYGYTF. The CDR3 bases are TGTGCCAGCAGCTTACTGCAGGGAAGTAACTATGGCTACACCTTC.